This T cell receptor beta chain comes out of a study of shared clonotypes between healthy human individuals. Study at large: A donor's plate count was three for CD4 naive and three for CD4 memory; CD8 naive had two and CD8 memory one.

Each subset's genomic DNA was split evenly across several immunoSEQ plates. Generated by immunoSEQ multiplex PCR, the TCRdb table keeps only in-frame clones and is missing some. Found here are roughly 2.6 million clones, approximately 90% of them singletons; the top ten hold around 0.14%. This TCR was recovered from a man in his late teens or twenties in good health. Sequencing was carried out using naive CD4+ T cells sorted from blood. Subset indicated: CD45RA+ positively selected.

CDR3 sequence: CASPQRENTEAFF. The DNA of the CDR3 is TGTGCCAGCCCGCAACGGGAGAACACTGAAGCTTTCTTT. The chain is built from TRBV6-6 and TRBJ1-1, with D hard to call. The CDR3 contains 13 residues. The ends were cut back, 8 bases at V and 1 base at J, with 11 bases in the middle. Germline loops: CDR1 MNHNY, CDR2 SVGAGI (reference sequence).